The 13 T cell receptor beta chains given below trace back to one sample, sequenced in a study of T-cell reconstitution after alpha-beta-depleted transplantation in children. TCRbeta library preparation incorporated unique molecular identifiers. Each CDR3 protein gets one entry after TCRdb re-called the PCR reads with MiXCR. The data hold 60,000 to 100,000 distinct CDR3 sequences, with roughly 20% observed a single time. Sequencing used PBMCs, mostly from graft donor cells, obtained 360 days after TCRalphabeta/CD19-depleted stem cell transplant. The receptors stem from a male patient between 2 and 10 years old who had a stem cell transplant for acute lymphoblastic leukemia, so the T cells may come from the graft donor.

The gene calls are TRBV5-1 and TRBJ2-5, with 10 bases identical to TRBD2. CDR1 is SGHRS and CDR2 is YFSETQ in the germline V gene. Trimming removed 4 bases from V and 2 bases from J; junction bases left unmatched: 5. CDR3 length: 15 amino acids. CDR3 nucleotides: TGCGCCAGCAGCCCGGGACTAGCGAATCAAGAGACCCAGTACTTC. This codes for CASSPGLANQETQYF.

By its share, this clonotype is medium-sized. The CDR3 loop is CASRPYRGREEKLFF. The CDR3 DNA is TGTGCCAGCAGACCCTACAGGGGGCGAGAGGAAAAACTGTTTTTT. The chain employs TRBV7-9 and TRBJ1-4; TRBD1 aligns across 9 bases. The V and J ends lost 6 bases and 8 bases, in that order; junction bases with no gene match: 10. The CDR3 length is 15 residues. CDR1 is SEHNR and CDR2 is FQNEAQ in the germline V gene (reference sequence).

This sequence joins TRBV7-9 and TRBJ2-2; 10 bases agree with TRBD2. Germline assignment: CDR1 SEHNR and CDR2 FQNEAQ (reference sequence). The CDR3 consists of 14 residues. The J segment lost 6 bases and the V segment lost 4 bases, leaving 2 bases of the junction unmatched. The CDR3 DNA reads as TGTGCCAGCAGCTCTAGCGGGAGTTCCGGGGAGCTGTTTTTT. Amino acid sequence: CASSSSGSSGELFF.

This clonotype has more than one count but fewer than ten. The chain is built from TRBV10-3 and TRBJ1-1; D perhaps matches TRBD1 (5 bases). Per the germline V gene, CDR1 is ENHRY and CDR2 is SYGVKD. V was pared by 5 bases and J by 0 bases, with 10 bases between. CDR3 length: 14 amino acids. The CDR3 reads CAISTGAMNTEAFF. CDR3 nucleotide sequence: TGTGCCATCAGTACAGGAGCAATGAACACTGAAGCTTTCTTT.

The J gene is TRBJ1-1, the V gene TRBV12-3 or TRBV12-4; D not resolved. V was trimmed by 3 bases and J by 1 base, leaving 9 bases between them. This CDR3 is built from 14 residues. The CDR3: CASSFGPSNTEAFF. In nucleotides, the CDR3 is TGTGCCAGCAGTTTCGGACCGTCGAACACTGAAGCTTTCTTT.

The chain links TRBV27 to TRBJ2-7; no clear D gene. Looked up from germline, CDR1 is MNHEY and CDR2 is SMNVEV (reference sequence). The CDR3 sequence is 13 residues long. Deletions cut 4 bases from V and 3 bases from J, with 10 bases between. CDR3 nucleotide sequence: TGTGCCAGCAGTTCCCCCCCAATCTACGAGCAGTACTTC. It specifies CASSSPPIYEQYF.

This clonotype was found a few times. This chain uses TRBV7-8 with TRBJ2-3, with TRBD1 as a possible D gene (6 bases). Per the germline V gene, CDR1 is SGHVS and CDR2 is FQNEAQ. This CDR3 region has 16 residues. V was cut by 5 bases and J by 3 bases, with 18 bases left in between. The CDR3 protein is CASSMTQGRGTDTQYF. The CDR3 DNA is TGTGCCAGCAGCATGACACAGGGAAGGGGAACAGATACGCAGTATTTT.

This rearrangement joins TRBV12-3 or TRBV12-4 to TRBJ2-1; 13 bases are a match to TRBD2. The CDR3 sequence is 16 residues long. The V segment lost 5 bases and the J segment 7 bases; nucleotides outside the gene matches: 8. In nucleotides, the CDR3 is TGTGCCAGCAGTGGAACTAGCGGGAGGGGTCGGAATGAGCAGTTCTTC. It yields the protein CASSGTSGRGRNEQFF.

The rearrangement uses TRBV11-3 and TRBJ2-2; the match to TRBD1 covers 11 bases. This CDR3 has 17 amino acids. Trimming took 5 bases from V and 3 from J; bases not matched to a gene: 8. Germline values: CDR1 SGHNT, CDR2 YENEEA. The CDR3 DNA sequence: TGTGCCAGCAGCCTAAGTTGGGACAGGGGGTACACCGGGGAGCTGTTTTTT. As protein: CASSLSWDRGYTGELFF.

This CDR3 is CASRTSGGSNEKLFF. The CDR3 DNA reads as TGTGCCAGCAGAACAAGCGGAGGATCGAATGAAAAACTGTTTTTT. The chain has TRBV7-2 and TRBJ1-4; no reliable D call. The germline gives CDR1 SGHTA, CDR2 FQGNSA. The CDR3 consists of 15 residues. The V end was cut by 6 bases, the J end by 5 bases, with 16 bases between.

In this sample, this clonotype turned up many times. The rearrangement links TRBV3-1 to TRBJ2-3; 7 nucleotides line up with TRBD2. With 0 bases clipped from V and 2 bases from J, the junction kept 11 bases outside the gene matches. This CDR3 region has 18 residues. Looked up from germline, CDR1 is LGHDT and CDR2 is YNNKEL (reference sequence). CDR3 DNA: TGTGCCAGCAGCCAAGAAGCGGTCCGCGCGGGGGTCACAGATACGCAGTATTTT. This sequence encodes CASSQEAVRAGVTDTQYF.

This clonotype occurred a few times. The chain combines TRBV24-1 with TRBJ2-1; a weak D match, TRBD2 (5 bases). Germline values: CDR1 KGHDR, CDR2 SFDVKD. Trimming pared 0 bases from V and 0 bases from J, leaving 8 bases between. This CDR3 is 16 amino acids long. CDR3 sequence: CATSDLEGGSYNEQFF. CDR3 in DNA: TGTGCCACCAGTGATTTGGAGGGCGGCTCCTACAATGAGCAGTTCTTC.

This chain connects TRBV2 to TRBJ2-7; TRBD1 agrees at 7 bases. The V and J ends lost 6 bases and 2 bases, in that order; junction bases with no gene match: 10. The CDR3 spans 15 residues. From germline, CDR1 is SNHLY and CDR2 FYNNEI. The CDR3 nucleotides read TGTGCCAGCAGGAAGAGGACAGGAATCACCTACGAGCAGTACTTC. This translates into CASRKRTGITYEQYF.